The clone carrying this T cell receptor (beta chain) came up a few times. This sample stems from a study of cytomegalovirus exposure and HLA in healthy donors. It was with 60 Vbeta and 13 Jbeta primers that the PCR ran. The table came from immunoSEQ multiplex PCR; TCRdb's copy has only in-frame clones and leaves some out. The repertoire has some 140,000 clones, 80% of them found once; the top ten carry 2.2%. V was pared by 7 bases and J by 5 bases, with 14 bases between. The V gene's germline CDR1 is MDHEN and CDR2 SYDVKM. The CDR3 runs 14 residues. The rearrangement links TRBV28 to TRBJ1-4; D gene uncertain. The sample taken for sequencing was PBMCs. This receptor was taken from a man between 25 and 39 years old in good health and CMV-seronegative. For the CDR3, the DNA is TGTGCCAGCACTCAGTCACCGCGGAATGAAAAACTGTTTTTT. Residues: CASTQSPRNEKLFF.